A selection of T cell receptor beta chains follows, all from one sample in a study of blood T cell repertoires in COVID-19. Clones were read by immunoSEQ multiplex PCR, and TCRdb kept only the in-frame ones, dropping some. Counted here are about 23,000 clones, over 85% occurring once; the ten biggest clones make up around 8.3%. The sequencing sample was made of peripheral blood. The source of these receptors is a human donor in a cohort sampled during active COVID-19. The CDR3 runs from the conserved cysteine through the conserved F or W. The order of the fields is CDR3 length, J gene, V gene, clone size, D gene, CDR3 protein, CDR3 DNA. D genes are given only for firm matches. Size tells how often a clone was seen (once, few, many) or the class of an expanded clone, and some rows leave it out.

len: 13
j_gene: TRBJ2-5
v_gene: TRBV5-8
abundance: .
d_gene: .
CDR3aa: CASSLGGWETQYF
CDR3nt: TGTGCCAGCAGCTTGGGGGGCTGGGAGACCCAGTACTTC

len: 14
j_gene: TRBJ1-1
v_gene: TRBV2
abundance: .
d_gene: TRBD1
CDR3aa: CASRRQGTNTEAFF
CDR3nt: TGTGCCAGCAGACGACAGGGCACGAACACTGAAGCTTTCTTT

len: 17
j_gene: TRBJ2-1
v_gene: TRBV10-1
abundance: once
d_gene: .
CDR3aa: CASSDGGAEYSYNEQFF
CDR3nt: TGCGCCAGCAGTGATGGAGGGGCGGAATATTCCTACAATGAGCAGTTCTTC

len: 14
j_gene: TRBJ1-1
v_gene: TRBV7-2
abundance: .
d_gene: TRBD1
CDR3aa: CASSQTGLNTEAFF
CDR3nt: TGTGCCAGCAGCCAGACAGGGCTGAACACTGAAGCTTTCTTT

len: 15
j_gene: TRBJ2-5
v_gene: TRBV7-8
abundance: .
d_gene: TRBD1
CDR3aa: CASSLAIGGLETQYF
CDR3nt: TGTGCCAGCAGCTTAGCGATAGGGGGCCTCGAGACCCAGTACTTC

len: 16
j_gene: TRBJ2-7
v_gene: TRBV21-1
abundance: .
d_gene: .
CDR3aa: CASSTFLDRGNYEQYF
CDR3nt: TGTGCCAGCAGCACGTTCCTGGACAGGGGAAACTACGAGCAGTACTTC

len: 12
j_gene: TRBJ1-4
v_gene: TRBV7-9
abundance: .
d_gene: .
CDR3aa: CASSFMQTGLFF
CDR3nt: TGTGCCAGCAGCTTCATGCAAACGGGGCTGTTTTTT

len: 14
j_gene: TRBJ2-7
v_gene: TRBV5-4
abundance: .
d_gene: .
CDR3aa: CASRAGTTAYEQYF
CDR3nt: TGTGCCAGCAGGGCCGGGACAACCGCCTACGAGCAGTACTTC

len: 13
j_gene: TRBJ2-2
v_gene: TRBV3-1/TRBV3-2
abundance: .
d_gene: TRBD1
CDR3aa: CASSPGGFGELFF
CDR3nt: TGTGCCAGCAGCCCAGGGGGCTTCGGGGAGCTGTTTTTT

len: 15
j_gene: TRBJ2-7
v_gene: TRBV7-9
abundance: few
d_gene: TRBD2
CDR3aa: CASSPGLALLSEQYF
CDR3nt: TGTGCCAGCAGCCCGGGACTAGCCCTACTCTCCGAGCAGTACTTC

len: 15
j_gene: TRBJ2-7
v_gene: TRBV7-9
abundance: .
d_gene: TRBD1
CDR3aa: CASSPPRTGTFEQYF
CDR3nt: TGTGCCAGCAGCCCCCCCAGGACAGGGACGTTCGAGCAGTACTTC

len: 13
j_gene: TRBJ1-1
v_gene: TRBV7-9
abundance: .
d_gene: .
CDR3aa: CASSLVQGLGAFF
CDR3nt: TGTGCCAGCAGCTTAGTTCAGGGGCTGGGGGCTTTCTTT

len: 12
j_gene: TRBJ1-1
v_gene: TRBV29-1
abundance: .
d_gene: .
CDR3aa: CSVEVAVRGAFF
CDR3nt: TGCAGCGTTGAAGTGGCGGTCCGGGGAGCTTTCTTT

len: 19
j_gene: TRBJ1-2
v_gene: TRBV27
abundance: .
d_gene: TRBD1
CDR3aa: CASSSLPGQGAGANYGYTF
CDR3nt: TGTGCCAGCAGTTCGCTACCGGGACAGGGGGCCGGGGCTAACTATGGCTACACCTTC

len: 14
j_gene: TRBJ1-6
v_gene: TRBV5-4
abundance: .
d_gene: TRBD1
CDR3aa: CASSMDRVRSPLHF
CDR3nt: TGTGCCAGCAGCATGGACAGGGTGAGGTCACCCCTCCACTTT

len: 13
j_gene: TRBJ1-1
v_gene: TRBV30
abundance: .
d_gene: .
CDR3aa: CAWSPTWGAEAFF
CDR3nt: TGTGCCTGGAGTCCCACTTGGGGCGCTGAAGCTTTCTTT

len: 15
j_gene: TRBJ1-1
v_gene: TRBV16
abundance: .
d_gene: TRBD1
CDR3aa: CANSQSGGGNTEAFF
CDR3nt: TGTGCCAACAGCCAATCAGGGGGGGGGAACACTGAAGCTTTCTTT

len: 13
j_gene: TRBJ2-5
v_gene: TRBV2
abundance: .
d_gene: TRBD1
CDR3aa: CASSTGGYETQYF
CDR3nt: TGTGCCAGCAGCACAGGGGGCTACGAGACCCAGTACTTC

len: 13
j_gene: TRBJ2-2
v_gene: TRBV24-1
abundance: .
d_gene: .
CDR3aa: CATREAEGGELFF
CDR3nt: TGTGCCACCAGGGAGGCAGAAGGCGGGGAGCTGTTTTTT

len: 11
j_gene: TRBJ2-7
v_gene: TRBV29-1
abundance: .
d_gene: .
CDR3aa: CSARNSNEQYF
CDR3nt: TGCAGCGCAAGAAATAGTAACGAGCAGTACTTC

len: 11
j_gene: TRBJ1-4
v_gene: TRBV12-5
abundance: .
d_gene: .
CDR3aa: CASGLPEKLFF
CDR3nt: TGTGCTAGTGGTTTGCCAGAAAAACTGTTTTTT

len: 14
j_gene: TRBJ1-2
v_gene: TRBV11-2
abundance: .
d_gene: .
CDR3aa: CASSLDAREVGYTF
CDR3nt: TGTGCCAGCAGCTTAGACGCCAGGGAGGTTGGCTACACCTTC

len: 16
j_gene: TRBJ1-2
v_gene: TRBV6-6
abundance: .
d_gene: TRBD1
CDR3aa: CASQFPQDRGAYGYTF
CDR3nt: TGTGCCAGTCAGTTTCCCCAGGACAGGGGAGCCTATGGCTACACCTTC

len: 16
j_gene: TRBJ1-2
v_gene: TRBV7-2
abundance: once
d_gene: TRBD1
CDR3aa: CASSLAMTGVLYGYTF
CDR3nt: TGTGCCAGCAGCTTAGCGATGACAGGGGTCCTATATGGCTACACCTTC

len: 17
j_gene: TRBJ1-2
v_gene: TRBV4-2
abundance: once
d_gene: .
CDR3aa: CASSPERLQVNGYGYTF
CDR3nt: TGTGCCAGCAGCCCCGAACGATTACAGGTGAACGGCTATGGCTACACCTTC

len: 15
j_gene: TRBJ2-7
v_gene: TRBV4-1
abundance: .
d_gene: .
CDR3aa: CASSQDSHSSYEQYF
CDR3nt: TGCGCCAGCAGCCAAGACTCGCACAGCTCCTACGAGCAGTACTTC

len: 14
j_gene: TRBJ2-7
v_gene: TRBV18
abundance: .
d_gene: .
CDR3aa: CASSSGGPPYEQYF
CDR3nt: TGTGCCAGCTCATCCGGGGGGCCCCCCTACGAGCAGTACTTC

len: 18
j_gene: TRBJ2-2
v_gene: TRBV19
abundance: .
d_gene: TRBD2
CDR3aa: CASSPRPGLAAYSGELFF
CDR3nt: TGTGCCAGTAGTCCCCGTCCGGGACTAGCGGCCTACAGCGGGGAGCTGTTTTTT

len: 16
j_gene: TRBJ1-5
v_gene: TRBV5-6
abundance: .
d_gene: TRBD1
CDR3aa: CASSQGGSYSNQPQHF
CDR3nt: TGTGCCAGCAGCCAGGGGGGAAGCTATAGCAATCAGCCCCAGCATTTT

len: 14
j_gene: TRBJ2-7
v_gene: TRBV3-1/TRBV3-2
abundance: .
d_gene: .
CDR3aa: CASSQLGSSYEQYF
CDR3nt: TGTGCCAGCAGCCAACTCGGTAGCTCCTACGAGCAGTACTTC

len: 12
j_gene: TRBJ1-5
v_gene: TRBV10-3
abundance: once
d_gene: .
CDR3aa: CAIRGPDQPQHF
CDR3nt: TGTGCCATCAGGGGGCCGGACCAGCCCCAGCATTTT

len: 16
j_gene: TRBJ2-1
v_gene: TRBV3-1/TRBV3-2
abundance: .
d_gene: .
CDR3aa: CASSQVLRSSYNEQFF
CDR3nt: TGTGCCAGCAGCCAAGTGTTACGTAGCTCCTACAATGAGCAGTTCTTC

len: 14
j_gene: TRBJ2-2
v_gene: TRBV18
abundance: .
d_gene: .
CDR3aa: CASSQGANAGELFF
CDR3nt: TGTGCCAGCTCCCAAGGGGCTAACGCCGGGGAGCTGTTTTTT

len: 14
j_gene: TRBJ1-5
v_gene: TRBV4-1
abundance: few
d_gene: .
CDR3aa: CASSQVGAWWPQHF
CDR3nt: TGCGCCAGCAGCCAAGTGGGGGCTTGGTGGCCCCAGCATTTT

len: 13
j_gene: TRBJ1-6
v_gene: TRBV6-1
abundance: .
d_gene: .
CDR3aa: CASREGGRSPLHF
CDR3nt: TGTGCCAGCAGGGAAGGTGGGAGGTCACCCCTCCACTTT

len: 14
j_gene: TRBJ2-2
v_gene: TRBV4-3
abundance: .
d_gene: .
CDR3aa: CASSRQTNTGELFF
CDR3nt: TGCGCCAGCAGCCGACAAACTAACACCGGGGAGCTGTTTTTT

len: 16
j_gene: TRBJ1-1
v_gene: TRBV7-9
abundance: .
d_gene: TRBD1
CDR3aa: CASSLDRWDRAGGAFF
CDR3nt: TGTGCCAGCAGCTTAGATCGATGGGACAGGGCCGGTGGGGCTTTCTTT

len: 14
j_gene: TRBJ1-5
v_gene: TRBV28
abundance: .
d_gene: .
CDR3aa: CASSSGLARQPQHF
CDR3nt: TGTGCCAGCAGTTCAGGGTTGGCTAGGCAGCCCCAGCATTTT

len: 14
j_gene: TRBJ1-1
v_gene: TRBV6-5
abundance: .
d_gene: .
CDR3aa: CASSYYTGDTEAFF
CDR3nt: TGTGCCAGCAGTTACTATACCGGGGACACTGAAGCTTTCTTT

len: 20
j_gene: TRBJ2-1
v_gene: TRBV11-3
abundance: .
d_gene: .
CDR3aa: CASSLGGPNPSLSSYNEQFF
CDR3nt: TGTGCCAGCAGCTTAGGGGGCCCGAACCCCAGCTTAAGCTCCTACAATGAGCAGTTCTTC

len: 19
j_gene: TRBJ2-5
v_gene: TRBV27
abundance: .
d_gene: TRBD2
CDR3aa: CASSLLAGGLSSYQETQYF
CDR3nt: TGTGCCAGCAGTTTACTCGCGGGGGGGCTATCGTCCTACCAAGAGACCCAGTACTTC

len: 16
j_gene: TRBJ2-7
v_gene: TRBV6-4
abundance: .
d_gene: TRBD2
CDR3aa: CASRDRLAGSSYEQYF
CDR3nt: TGTGCCAGCAGGGACAGACTAGCGGGAAGCTCCTACGAGCAGTACTTC

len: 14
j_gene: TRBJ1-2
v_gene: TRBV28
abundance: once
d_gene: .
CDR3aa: CASSTLGAAYGYTF
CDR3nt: TGTGCCAGCAGTACCTTAGGGGCGGCCTATGGCTACACCTTC

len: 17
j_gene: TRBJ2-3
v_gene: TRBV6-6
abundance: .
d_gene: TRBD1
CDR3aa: CASSPRGGQGVLNTQYF
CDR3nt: TGTGCCAGCAGTCCCCGAGGGGGACAGGGGGTGTTGAATACGCAGTATTTT

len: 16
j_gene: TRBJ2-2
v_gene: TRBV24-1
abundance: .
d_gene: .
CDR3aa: CATSDVGRRGTGELFF
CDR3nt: TGTGCCACCAGTGATGTGGGAAGACGGGGGACCGGGGAGCTGTTTTTT

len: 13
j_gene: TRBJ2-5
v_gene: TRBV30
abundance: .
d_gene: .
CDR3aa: CAWSRLGVETQYF
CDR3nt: TGTGCCTGGAGTCGGTTGGGAGTAGAGACCCAGTACTTC

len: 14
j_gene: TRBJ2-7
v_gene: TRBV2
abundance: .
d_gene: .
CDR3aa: CASSDFTEAYEQYF
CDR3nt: TGTGCCAGCAGTGATTTCACTGAGGCCTACGAGCAGTACTTC

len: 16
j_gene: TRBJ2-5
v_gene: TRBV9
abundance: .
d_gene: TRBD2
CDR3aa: CASSVGLAGLFETQYF
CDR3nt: TGTGCCAGCAGCGTAGGTCTAGCGGGTCTTTTTGAGACCCAGTACTTC

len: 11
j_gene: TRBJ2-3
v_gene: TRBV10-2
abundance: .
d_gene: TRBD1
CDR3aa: CASVGGDTQYF
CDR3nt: TGCGCCAGTGTAGGGGGCGATACGCAGTATTTT

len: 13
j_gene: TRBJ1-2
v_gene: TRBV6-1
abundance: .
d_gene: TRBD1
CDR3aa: CASSEVAGGGYTF
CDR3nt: TGTGCCAGCAGTGAAGTGGCAGGGGGAGGCTACACCTTC

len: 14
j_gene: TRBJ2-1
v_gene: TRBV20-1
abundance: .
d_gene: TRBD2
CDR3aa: CSASTPSGSNEQFF
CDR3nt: TGCAGTGCTAGTACGCCTAGCGGGAGTAATGAGCAGTTCTTC